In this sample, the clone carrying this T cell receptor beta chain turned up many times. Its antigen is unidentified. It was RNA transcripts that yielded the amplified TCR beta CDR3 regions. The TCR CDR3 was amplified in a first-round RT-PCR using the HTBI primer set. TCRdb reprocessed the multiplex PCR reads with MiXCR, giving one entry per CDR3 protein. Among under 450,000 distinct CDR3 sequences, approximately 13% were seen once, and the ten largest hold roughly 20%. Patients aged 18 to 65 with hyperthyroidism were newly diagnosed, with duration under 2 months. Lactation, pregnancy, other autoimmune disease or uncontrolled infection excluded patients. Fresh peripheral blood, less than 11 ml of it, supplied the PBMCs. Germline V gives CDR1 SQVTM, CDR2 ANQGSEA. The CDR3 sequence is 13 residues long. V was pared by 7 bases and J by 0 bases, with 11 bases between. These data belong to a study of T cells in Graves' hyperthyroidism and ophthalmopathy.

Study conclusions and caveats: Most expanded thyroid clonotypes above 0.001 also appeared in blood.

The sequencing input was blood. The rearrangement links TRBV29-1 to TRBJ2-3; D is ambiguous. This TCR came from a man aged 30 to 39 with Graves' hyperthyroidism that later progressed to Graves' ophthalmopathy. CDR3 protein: CSGQGASTDTQYF. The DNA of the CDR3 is TGCAGCGGTCAAGGAGCTAGCACAGATACGCAGTATTTT.